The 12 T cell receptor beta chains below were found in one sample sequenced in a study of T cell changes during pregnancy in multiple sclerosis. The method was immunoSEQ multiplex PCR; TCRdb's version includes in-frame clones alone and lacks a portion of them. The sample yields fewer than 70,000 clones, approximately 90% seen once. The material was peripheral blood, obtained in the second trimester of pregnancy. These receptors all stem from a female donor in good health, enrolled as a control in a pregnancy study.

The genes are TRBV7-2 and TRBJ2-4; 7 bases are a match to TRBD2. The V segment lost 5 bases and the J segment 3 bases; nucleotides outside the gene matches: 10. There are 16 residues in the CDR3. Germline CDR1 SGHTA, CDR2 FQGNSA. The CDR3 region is CASSALAGLGKNIQYF. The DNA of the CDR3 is TGTGCCAGCAGCGCGTTAGCGGGCTTAGGCAAAAACATTCAGTACTTC.

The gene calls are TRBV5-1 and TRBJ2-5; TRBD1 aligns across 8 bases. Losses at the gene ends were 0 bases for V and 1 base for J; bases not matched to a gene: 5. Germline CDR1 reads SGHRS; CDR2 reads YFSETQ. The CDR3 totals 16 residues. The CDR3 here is CASSLAPQGGQETQYF. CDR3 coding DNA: TGCGCCAGCAGCTTGGCCCCACAGGGGGGCCAAGAGACCCAGTACTTC.

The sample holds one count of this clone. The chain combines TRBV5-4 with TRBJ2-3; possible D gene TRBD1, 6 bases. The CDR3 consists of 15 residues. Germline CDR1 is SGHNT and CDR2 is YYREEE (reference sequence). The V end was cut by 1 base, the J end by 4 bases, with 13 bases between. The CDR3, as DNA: TGTGCCAGCAGCTTGCCTGTGGGGGCGGCAGATACGCAGTATTTT. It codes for CASSLPVGAADTQYF.

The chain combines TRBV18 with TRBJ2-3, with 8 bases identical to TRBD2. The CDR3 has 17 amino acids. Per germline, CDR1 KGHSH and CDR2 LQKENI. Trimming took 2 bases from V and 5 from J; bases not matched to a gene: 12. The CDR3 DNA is TGTGCCAGCTCACCATCTCGCAGCGGGAGTGGGATAGATACGCAGTATTTT. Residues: CASSPSRSGSGIDTQYF.

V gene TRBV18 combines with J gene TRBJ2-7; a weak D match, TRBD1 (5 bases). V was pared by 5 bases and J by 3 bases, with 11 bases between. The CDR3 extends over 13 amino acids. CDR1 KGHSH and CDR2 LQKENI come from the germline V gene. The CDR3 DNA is TGTGCCAGCTCAACGACAGAGATCTACGAGCAGTACTTC. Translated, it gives CASSTTEIYEQYF.

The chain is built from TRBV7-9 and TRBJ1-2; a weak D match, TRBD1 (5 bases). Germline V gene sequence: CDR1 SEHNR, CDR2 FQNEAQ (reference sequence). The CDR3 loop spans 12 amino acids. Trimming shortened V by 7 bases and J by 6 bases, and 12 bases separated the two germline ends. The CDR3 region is CASNRVRDGYTF. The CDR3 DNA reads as TGTGCCAGCAATCGGGTCAGGGATGGCTACACCTTC.

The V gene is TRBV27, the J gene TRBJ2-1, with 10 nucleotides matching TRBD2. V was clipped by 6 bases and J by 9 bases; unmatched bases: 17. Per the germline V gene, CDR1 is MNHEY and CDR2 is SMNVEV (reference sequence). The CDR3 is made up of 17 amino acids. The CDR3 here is CASRIRSILAGPGEQFF. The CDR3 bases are TGTGCCAGCAGAATACGATCGATACTAGCGGGACCGGGTGAGCAGTTCTTC.

CDR3 region: CASRGTSGGADTQYF. The CDR3 bases are TGTGCCAGCAGAGGGACTAGCGGGGGGGCTGATACGCAGTATTTT. V gene TRBV2 combines with J gene TRBJ2-3; 16 bases line up with TRBD2. This CDR3 spans 15 amino acids. Germline V lookup: CDR1 SNHLY, CDR2 FYNNEI. V was clipped by 6 bases and J by 6 bases; unmatched bases: 3.

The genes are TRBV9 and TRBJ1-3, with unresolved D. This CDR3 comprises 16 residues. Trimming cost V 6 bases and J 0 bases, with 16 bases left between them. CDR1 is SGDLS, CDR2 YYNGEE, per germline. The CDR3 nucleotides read TGTGCCAGCACCAAAACCCACCGGAGCTCTGGAAACACCATATATTTT. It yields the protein CASTKTHRSSGNTIYF.

The CDR3 DNA sequence: TGTGCCAGTAGTCCCCGGACAGGGAGCACAGATACGCAGTATTTT. This gives the protein CASSPRTGSTDTQYF. This chain joins TRBV19 and TRBJ2-3; 8 nucleotides align to TRBD1. The CDR3 is 15 residues long. Germline V gives CDR1 LNHDA, CDR2 SQIVND (reference sequence). J gave up 0 bases and V 5 bases, and 4 bases lay outside the gene matches.

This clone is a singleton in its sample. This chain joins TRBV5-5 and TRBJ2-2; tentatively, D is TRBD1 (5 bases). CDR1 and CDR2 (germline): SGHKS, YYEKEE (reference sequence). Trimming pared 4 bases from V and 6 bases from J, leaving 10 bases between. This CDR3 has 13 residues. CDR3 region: CASSTRVPGELFF. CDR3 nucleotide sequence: TGTGCCAGCAGCACCAGGGTTCCCGGGGAGCTGTTTTTT.

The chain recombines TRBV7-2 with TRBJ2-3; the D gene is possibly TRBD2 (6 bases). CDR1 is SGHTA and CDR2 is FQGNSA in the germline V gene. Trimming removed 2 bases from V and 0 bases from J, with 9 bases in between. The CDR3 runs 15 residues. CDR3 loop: CASSLIADSTDTQYF. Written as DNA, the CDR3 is TGTGCCAGCAGCTTAATAGCGGATAGCACAGATACGCAGTATTTT.